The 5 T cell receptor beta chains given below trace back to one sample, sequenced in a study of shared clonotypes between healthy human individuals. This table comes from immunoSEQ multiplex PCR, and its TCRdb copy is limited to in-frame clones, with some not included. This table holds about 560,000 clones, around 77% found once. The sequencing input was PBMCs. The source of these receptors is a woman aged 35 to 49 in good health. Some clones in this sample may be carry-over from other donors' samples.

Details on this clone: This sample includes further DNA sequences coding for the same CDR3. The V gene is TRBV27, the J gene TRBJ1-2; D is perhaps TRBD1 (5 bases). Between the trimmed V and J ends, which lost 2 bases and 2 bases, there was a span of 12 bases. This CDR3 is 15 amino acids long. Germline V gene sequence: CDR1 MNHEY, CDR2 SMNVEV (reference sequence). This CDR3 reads CASSLSWQGNYGYTF. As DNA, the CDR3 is TGTGCCAGCAGTTTAAGCTGGCAGGGAAACTATGGCTACACCTTC.

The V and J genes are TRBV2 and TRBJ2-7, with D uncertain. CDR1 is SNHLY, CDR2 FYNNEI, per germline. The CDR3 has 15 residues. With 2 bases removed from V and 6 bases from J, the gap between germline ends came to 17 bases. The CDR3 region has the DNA TGTGCCAGCAGTGAATTGGGCGGTGAAGCAACCGAGCAGTACTTC. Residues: CASSELGGEATEQYF.

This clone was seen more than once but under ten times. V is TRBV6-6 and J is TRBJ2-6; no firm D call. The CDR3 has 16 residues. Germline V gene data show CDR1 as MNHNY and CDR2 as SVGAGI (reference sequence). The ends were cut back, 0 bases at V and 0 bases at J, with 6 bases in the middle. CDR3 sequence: CASSYSSDSGANVLTF. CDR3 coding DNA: TGTGCCAGCAGTTACTCCTCGGACTCTGGGGCCAACGTCCTGACTTTC.

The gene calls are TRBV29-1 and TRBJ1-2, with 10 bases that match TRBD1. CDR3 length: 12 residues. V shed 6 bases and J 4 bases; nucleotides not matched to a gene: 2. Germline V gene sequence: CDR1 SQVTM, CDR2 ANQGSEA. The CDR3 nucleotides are TGCAGCGTGGGGGACAGGGGCTATGGCTACACCTTC. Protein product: CSVGDRGYGYTF. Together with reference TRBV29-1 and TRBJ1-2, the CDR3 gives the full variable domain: SAVISQKPSRDICQRGTSLTIQCQVDSQVTMMFWYRQQPGQSLTLIATANQGSEATYESGFVIDKFPISRPNLTFSTLTVSNMSPEDSSIYLCSVGDRGYGYTFGSGTRLTVV.

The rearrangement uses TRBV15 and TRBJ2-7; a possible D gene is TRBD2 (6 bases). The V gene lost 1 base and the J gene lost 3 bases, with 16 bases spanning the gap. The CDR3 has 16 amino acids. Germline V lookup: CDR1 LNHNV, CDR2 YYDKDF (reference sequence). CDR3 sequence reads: CATSRVKGMGLYEQYF. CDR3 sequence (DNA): TGTGCCACCAGCAGAGTAAAGGGTATGGGACTCTACGAGCAGTACTTC.